The 30 T cell receptor beta chains below come from one sample, sequenced in a study of T cell repertoires in cytomegalovirus infection. For these TCRs, the target antigens are not known. TCRdb redid the calling of the reads with MiXCR, one entry per CDR3 protein. The sample holds 300,000 to 400,000 distinct CDR3 sequences; 25% to 35% are singletons and the top ten take 20%. The specimen was cultured PBMCs, collected from culture after CMV antigen stimulation. Receptors were obtained from a human donor in good health (CMV status not recorded). Some clones in this sample may be carry-over from other donors' samples.

The V call is TRBV20-1, the J call TRBJ2-1; 8 nucleotides line up with TRBD2. V trimming: 0 bases; J trimming: 2 bases; junction bases outside the gene matches: 6. Germline V gene lookup returns CDR1 DFQATT and CDR2 SNEGSKA (reference sequence). This CDR3 spans 16 amino acids. The CDR3 DNA sequence: TGCAGTGCTAGAGACGGGCTAGCGGGTCCCTACAATGAGCAGTTCTTC. Translation: CSARDGLAGPYNEQFF.

The chain joins TRBV25-1 to TRBJ1-4; 9 nucleotides match TRBD1. This CDR3 is built from 16 residues. The V segment lost 4 bases and the J segment 7 bases; nucleotides outside the gene matches: 10. Germline values: CDR1 MGHDK, CDR2 SYGVNS. The CDR3 loop is CASSASPQGAREKLFF. CDR3 DNA: TGTGCCAGCAGTGCGTCCCCACAGGGGGCACGTGAAAAACTGTTTTTT.

This clonotype was observed a handful of times. The chain joins TRBV5-1 to TRBJ1-2; a possible D gene is TRBD1 (6 bases). CDR1 SGHRS and CDR2 YFSETQ come from the germline V gene. The CDR3 extends over 12 amino acids. V gave up 7 bases and J gave up 8 bases, with 15 bases separating them. The CDR3 DNA is TGCGCCAGCCAAGACGGGGGGCTCGGCTACACCTTC. Translation: CASQDGGLGYTF.

This clonotype was seen only a few times. The chain combines TRBV28 with TRBJ2-7, with D possibly being TRBD2 (6 bases). The CDR3 has 14 residues. Trimming left V 1 base short and J 2 bases short, with 9 bases between. Looked up from germline, CDR1 is MDHEN and CDR2 is SYDVKM. CDR3 region: CASSLLGGTYEQYF. The CDR3 coding sequence is TGTGCCAGCAGTTTATTAGGAGGGACCTACGAGCAGTACTTC.

The rearrangement joins TRBV6-2 or TRBV6-3 to TRBJ2-3; 7 nucleotides line up with TRBD1. V trimming: 8 bases; J trimming: 1 base; junction bases outside the gene matches: 9. The CDR3 extends over 15 amino acids. Germline V gene data show CDR1 as MNHEY and CDR2 as SVGEGT. The CDR3, as DNA: TGTGCCAGCGGAAGGAGACAGGGCGGCACAGATACGCAGTATTTT. Its protein is CASGRRQGGTDTQYF.

The rearrangement links TRBV6-6 to TRBJ2-7; D remains ambiguous. V shed 8 bases and J shed 3 bases, with 8 bases lying between them. This CDR3 comprises 11 residues. Germline V gives CDR1 MNHNY, CDR2 SVGAGI (reference sequence). The CDR3 sequence: CASFWGYEQYF. The CDR3 bases are TGTGCCAGCTTTTGGGGCTACGAGCAGTACTTC.

The sample holds a few counts of this clonotype. The chain carries TRBV7-8 and TRBJ2-3; D gene uncertain. Germline V lookup: CDR1 SGHVS, CDR2 FQNEAQ. The CDR3 loop spans 12 amino acids. V lost 5 bases, J lost 8 bases, and 11 bases lay in between. CDR3 amino acids: CASSPVGSTQYF. CDR3 bases: TGTGCCAGCAGCCCCGTGGGGTCTACGCAGTATTTT.

The V gene is TRBV29-1, the J gene TRBJ1-2; the D gene is possibly TRBD1 (5 bases). Germline assignment: CDR1 SQVTM and CDR2 ANQGSEA. This CDR3 has 15 residues. The V and J ends lost 6 bases and 2 bases respectively, with 19 bases between them. The CDR3 DNA follows: TGCAGCGTCCCAGCCGGGGCGGCGCAGAACTATGGCTACACCTTC. This sequence encodes CSVPAGAAQNYGYTF.

The V call is TRBV7-4, the J call TRBJ1-2; D remains ambiguous. This CDR3 is built from 15 residues. Germline CDR1 reads SGHVT; CDR2 reads SQSDAQ. V was trimmed by 6 bases and J by 0 bases, leaving 14 bases between them. The CDR3 loop reads CASRRVESSNYGYTF. The CDR3 bases are TGTGCCAGCAGGCGTGTGGAGTCTTCTAACTATGGCTACACCTTC.

This clonotype was counted once. V gene TRBV4-3 combines with J gene TRBJ1-5, with TRBD1 matching over 8 bases. The V gene end was trimmed by 0 bases and the J gene end by 8 bases; junction bases not matched to a gene: 6. The CDR3 length is 15 residues. Germline CDR1 is LGHNA and CDR2 is YSLEER. The DNA for the CDR3 is TGCGCCAGCAGCCAAGATTCAGGGGGCGGAGAGCCCCAGCATTTT. The encoded protein is CASSQDSGGGEPQHF.

The V call is TRBV14, the J call TRBJ2-1; D is unresolved. Trimming stripped 6 bases from V and 0 bases from J, with 18 bases between. CDR3 size: 17 residues. Germline V gene sequence: CDR1 SGHDN, CDR2 FVKESK. CDR3 DNA: TGTGCCAGCAGTTCCACTCTCACTTGGGACTCCTACAATGAGCAGTTCTTC. Amino acid sequence: CASSSTLTWDSYNEQFF. Drawing the rest from reference TRBV14 and TRBJ2-1, the complete variable domain is EAGVTQFPSHSVIEKGQTVTLRCDPISGHDNLYWYRRVMGKEIKFLLHFVKESKQDESGMPNNRFLAERTGGTYSTLKVQPAELEDSGVYFCASSSTLTWDSYNEQFFGPGTRLTVL.

This clonotype was counted between two and nine times. The gene calls are TRBV18 and TRBJ2-3; 7 bases map to TRBD2. The length of the CDR3 is 15 residues. The germline V gene encodes CDR1 KGHSH and CDR2 LQKENI. The trim removed 0 bases at V and 4 bases at J, leaving 4 bases unmatched. The chain's CDR3 is CASSPPGGSADTQYF. CDR3 DNA sequence: TGTGCCAGCTCACCACCGGGCGGGAGCGCAGATACGCAGTATTTT.

This clonotype was detected only once. The V gene is TRBV29-1, the J gene TRBJ2-1; D is unresolved. CDR3 length equals 15 residues. The V gene's germline CDR1 is SQVTM and CDR2 ANQGSEA. V dropped 5 bases and J dropped 0 bases, with 14 bases sitting between them. The CDR3 spells CSVWWRQSSYNEQFF. As DNA, the CDR3 is TGCAGCGTTTGGTGGCGCCAGAGCTCCTACAATGAGCAGTTCTTC.

This chain joins TRBV2 and TRBJ2-7, with 7 bases matching TRBD1. The trim removed 7 bases at V and 0 bases at J, leaving 6 bases unmatched. CDR3 length: 14 residues. Germline values: CDR1 SNHLY, CDR2 FYNNEI. The CDR3 region is CASKDRLGSYEQYF. The CDR3 DNA reads as TGTGCCAGCAAGGACAGGCTTGGCTCCTACGAGCAGTACTTC.

The J gene is TRBJ1-5, the V gene TRBV23-1; a weak D match, TRBD1 (5 bases). TRBV23-1 is known as an ORF, though its function is uncertain. V was clipped by 6 bases and J by 0 bases, with 15 bases between them. The CDR3 is 16 residues long. The CDR3 sequence is CASSFSGHYSNQPQHF. In nucleotides, the CDR3 is TGCGCCAGCAGCTTTTCGGGGCATTATAGCAATCAGCCCCAGCATTTT.

The CDR3 DNA reads TGTGCCAGCAGTACCTTGGGGGTGACCGGGGAGCTGTTTTTT. Translating gives CASSTLGVTGELFF. The genes are TRBV7-9 and TRBJ2-2; D tentatively fits TRBD1 or TRBD2 (5 bases each). This CDR3 contains 14 residues. V shed 6 bases and J shed 5 bases, with 13 bases lying between them. The germline CDR1 and CDR2 sequences are SEHNR and FQNEAQ (reference sequence).

The J gene is TRBJ2-7, the V gene TRBV27, with unresolved D. Germline CDR1 is MNHEY and CDR2 is SMNVEV (reference sequence). The CDR3 covers 13 residues. Trimming cost V 3 bases and J 2 bases, with 8 bases left between them. CDR3 in DNA: TGTGCCAGCAGTTTCGTCGGACCCTACGAGCAGTACTTC. Translated, it gives CASSFVGPYEQYF.

The CDR3 spells CASSSTPEGGSGQYF. The CDR3 DNA follows: TGTGCCAGCAGCTCCACCCCCGAGGGGGGATCAGGGCAGTACTTC. The chain has TRBV11-2 and TRBJ2-7, with D possibly being TRBD1 or TRBD2 (6 bases each). The CDR3 totals 15 residues. Per the germline V gene, CDR1 is SGHAT and CDR2 is FQNNGV. Trimming removed 4 bases from V and 9 bases from J, with 22 bases in between. The entire variable domain, with the rest obtained from reference TRBV11-2 and TRBJ2-7, is as follows: EAGVAQSPRYKIIEKRQSVAFWCNPISGHATLYWYQQILGQGPKLLIQFQNNGVVDDSQLPKDRFSAERLKGVDSTLKIQPAKLEDSAVYLCASSSTPEGGSGQYFGPGTRLTVT.

The chain uses TRBV18 and TRBJ1-4; D gene uncertain. Germline V gene data show CDR1 as KGHSH and CDR2 as LQKENI. V lost 6 bases and J lost 0, with 14 bases in between. The CDR3 runs 16 residues. CDR3 bases: TGTGCCAGCTCCTCCGGTATAGCCGCAACTAATGAAAAACTGTTTTTT. Protein sequence: CASSSGIAATNEKLFF.

This clonotype was detected a few times. The CDR3 coding sequence is TGTGCCAGCAGTTTAGAGACAGGGCGGAATGAAAAACTGTTTTTT. This gives the protein CASSLETGRNEKLFF. The chain carries TRBV12-3 or TRBV12-4 and TRBJ1-4, with TRBD1 matching over 7 bases. Losses at the gene ends were 1 base for V and 5 bases for J; bases not matched to a gene: 4. This CDR3 has 15 residues.

This chain uses TRBV12-3 or TRBV12-4 with TRBJ1-2, with a tentative D call TRBD1 (5 bases). The ends were cut back, 7 bases at V and 5 bases at J, with 17 bases in the middle. This CDR3 region has 14 residues. This chain's CDR3 is CASNDPGTAYGYTF. CDR3 coding DNA: TGTGCCAGCAACGACCCTGGGACTGCATATGGCTACACCTTC.

J is TRBJ1-2 and V is TRBV5-1; TRBD1 matches 8 bases. V trimming: 3 bases; J trimming: 3 bases; junction bases outside the gene matches: 7. Germline-derived CDR1 and CDR2 are SGHRS and YFSETQ. This CDR3 comprises 15 residues. The CDR3 reads CASSSETGADYGYTF. Written as DNA, the CDR3 is TGCGCCAGCAGCTCCGAGACAGGGGCGGACTATGGCTACACCTTC.

This clonotype was recorded at least ten times. The chain is built from TRBV6-5 and TRBJ1-2, with D possibly matching TRBD1 (5 bases). CDR1 is MNHEY and CDR2 is SVGAGI in the germline V gene. Trimming cost V 6 bases and J 5 bases, with 13 bases left between them. The CDR3 is 13 residues long. For the CDR3, the DNA is TGTGCCAGCAGGGCGGGGCTTCTATATGGCTACACCTTC. Its protein product is CASRAGLLYGYTF.

This clonotype was seen ten or more times. The genes are TRBV7-3 and TRBJ2-3; D is perhaps TRBD1 or TRBD2 (5 bases each). CDR1 is SGHTA and CDR2 is FQGTGA in the germline V gene. The CDR3 is 14 residues long. V was pared by 4 bases and J by 7 bases, with 15 bases between. CDR3 DNA sequence: TGTGCCAGCAGCTCGGAGAGGGACGGCTATACGCAGTATTTT. This codes for CASSSERDGYTQYF.

This chain joins TRBV7-8 and TRBJ2-5, with 10 bases lining up with TRBD2. V shed 1 base, J shed 0 bases, and the junction held 11 bases outside the gene matches. The CDR3 is 19 residues long. Germline V gene lookup returns CDR1 SGHVS and CDR2 FQNEAQ. The CDR3 spells CASSLVRLAGAPYQETQYF. CDR3 nucleotides: TGTGCCAGCAGCTTAGTTAGGCTAGCGGGGGCCCCGTACCAAGAGACCCAGTACTTC.

This clonotype was seen a few times. The gene calls are TRBV7-6 and TRBJ2-7, with 7 positions matching TRBD1. This CDR3 has 12 amino acids. V gave up 3 bases and J gave up 7 bases; unmatched junction bases: 3. The V gene's germline CDR1 is SGHVS and CDR2 FNYEAQ. The CDR3 protein is CASSFSGGEQYF. The CDR3 DNA reads TGTGCCAGCAGCTTCTCAGGGGGAGAGCAGTACTTC.

The J gene is TRBJ1-6, the V gene TRBV12-3 or TRBV12-4; D is unclear. CDR3 length: 15 amino acids. V lost 3 bases and J lost 3, with 9 bases in between. CDR3 DNA sequence: TGTGCCAGCAGTTTCGTGACCGGCTATAATTCACCCCTCCACTTT. Amino acids: CASSFVTGYNSPLHF.

The gene calls are TRBV19 and TRBJ2-2; D possibly uses TRBD1 or TRBD2 (6 bases each). Trimming shortened V by 6 bases and J by 2 bases, and 13 bases separated the two germline ends. The CDR3 extends over 15 amino acids. Per the germline V gene, CDR1 is LNHDA and CDR2 is SQIVND (reference sequence). The CDR3 nucleotides are TGTGCCAGTAGCCTCCGGGGGACAAACACCGGGGAGCTGTTTTTT. This translates into CASSLRGTNTGELFF. Full variable domain (rest looked up from reference TRBV19 and TRBJ2-2): DGGITQSPKYLFRKEGQNVTLSCEQNLNHDAMYWYRQDPGQGLRLIYYSQIVNDFQKGDIAEGYSVSREKKESFPLTVTSAQKNPTAFYLCASSLRGTNTGELFFGEGSRLTVL.

This clonotype has more than one count but fewer than ten. The chain couples TRBV19 to TRBJ1-1, with 10 bases fitting TRBD1. There are 15 residues in the CDR3. V shed 6 bases and J 2 bases; nucleotides not matched to a gene: 6. Germline V gene sequence: CDR1 LNHDA, CDR2 SQIVND (reference sequence). Written as DNA, the CDR3 is TGTGCCAGTAGGCCCGGGACAGGGGCCAACACTGAAGCTTTCTTT. Translating it yields CASRPGTGANTEAFF. The complete variable domain, with remaining parts taken from reference TRBV19 and TRBJ1-1, reads DGGITQSPKYLFRKEGQNVTLSCEQNLNHDAMYWYRQDPGQGLRLIYYSQIVNDFQKGDIAEGYSVSREKKESFPLTVTSAQKNPTAFYLCASRPGTGANTEAFFGQGTRLTVV.

This clonotype was seen ten or more times. The chain has TRBV7-8 and TRBJ1-6; D may be TRBD1 (6 bases). The CDR3 consists of 14 residues. Trimming took off 5 bases at V and 6 bases at J, with 11 bases between the two ends. Germline V lookup: CDR1 SGHVS, CDR2 FQNEAQ. Here the CDR3 reads CASSRQDSNSPLHF. In DNA form, the CDR3 reads TGTGCCAGCAGCCGACAGGACAGTAATTCACCCCTCCACTTT.